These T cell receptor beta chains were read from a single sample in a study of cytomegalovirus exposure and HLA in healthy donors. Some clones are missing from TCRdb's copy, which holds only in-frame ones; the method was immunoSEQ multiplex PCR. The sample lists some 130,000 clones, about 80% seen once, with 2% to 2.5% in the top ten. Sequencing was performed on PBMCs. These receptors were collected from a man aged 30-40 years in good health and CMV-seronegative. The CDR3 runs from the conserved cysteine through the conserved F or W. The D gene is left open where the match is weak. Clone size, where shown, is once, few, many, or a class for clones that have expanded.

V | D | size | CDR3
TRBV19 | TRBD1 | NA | CASLYGTGASVGELFF
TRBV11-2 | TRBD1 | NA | CASSLQTGNQPQHF
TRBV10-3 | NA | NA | CAISETALEQYF
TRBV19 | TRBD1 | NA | CASSIITMGQAANYGYTF
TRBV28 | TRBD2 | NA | CASSQRTSGGEQYF
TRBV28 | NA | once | CASTISGYGELFF
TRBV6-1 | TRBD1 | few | CASSETGGGGTEAFF
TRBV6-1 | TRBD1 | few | CASSAWDSYGYTF
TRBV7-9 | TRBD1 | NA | CASRPGQGLDNGANVLTF
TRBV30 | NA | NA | CAWSPDSSSYEQYF
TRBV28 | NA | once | CASSRGGRGVDTEAFF
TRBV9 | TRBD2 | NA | CASSQREGQETQYF
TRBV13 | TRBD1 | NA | CASSLVVTGKALGGYTF
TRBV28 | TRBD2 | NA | CASSLPLAGDYEQYF
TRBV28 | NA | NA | CASSLAANYGYTF
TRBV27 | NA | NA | CASLSRQDPDTQYF
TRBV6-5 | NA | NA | CASSFLSAGTDTQYF
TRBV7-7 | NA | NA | CASTRASGELFF
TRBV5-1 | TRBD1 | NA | CASSFSTGETREQYF
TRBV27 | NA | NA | CASSFSGSSSYNEQFF
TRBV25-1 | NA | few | CASSEGYGGIEKLFF
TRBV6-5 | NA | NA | CASSYGELYEQYF
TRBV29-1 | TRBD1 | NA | CSVEDRGQGNYGYTF
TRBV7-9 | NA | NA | CASSFPGRSYNEQFF
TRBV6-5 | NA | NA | CASSSEAPGIQYF
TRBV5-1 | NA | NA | CASSLPGPRGGDTQYF
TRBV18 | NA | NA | CASSPPRSATEAFF
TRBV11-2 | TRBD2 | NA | CASSSTSGADTQYF
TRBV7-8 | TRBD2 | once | CASSPREGRETQYF
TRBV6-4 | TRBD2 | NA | CASRSGLASEQFF
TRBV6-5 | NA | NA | CASSSRGGGGEAFF
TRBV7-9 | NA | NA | CASSLAGQNSNQPQHF
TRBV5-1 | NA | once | CASSLGAGGTDTQYF
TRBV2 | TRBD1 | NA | CASTPGTGKETQYF
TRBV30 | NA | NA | CAWRPFRGLVSGQYF
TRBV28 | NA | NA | CASSFGTHTYEQYF
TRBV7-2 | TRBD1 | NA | CASTSVGQGSADTQYF
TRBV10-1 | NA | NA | CASSGTQGGNEQFF
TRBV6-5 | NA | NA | CASSPGTLFNQPQHF
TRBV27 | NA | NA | CASSLSRALIPLDGYTF
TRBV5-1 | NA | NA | CASSRVGGTPNYGYTF
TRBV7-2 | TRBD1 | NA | CASSPRTGRGELFF
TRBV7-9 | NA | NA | CASSLVVAIFEGVQETQYF
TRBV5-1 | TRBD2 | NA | CASSSAPLAGSYNEQFF
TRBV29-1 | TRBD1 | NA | CSVGQGNIQYF
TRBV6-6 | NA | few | CASTEAGNTIYF
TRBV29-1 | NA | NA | CSVKRSTVNTEAFF
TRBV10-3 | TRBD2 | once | CAISPGLAGVVDTQYF
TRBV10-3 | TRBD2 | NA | CAISAAGTSATIQYF